Included here is one T cell receptor (beta chain) sequence, with context. Its antigen remains unknown. The germline CDR1 and CDR2 sequences are SGHDN and FVKESK. V gave up 2 bases and J gave up 1 base, with 8 bases separating them. The CDR3 is 14 residues long. Some clones are missing from TCRdb's copy, which holds only in-frame ones; the method was immunoSEQ multiplex PCR. The sample records tens of thousands of clones, 80% to 90% being singletons. This specimen belongs to a study of T cell repertoires in ileal Crohn's disease. Study-wide results and caveats: Compared with non-smokers, active smokers at surgery showed more clonal expansions.

The sequencing input was ileal tissue. This clonotype was obtained from an adult with Crohn's disease. The rearrangement links TRBV14 to TRBJ1-1; no clear D gene. The CDR3 sequence is CASSQKLRNTEAFF. CDR3 in DNA: TGTGCCAGCAGCCAAAAATTGAGGAACACTGAAGCTTTCTTT.